The table lists the clone carrying this T cell receptor (beta chain) with a count of one. Its matching antigen is unknown. Trimming left V 4 bases short and J 4 bases short, with 14 bases between. CDR1 and CDR2 from the germline V gene are MNHEY and SVGAGI. The CDR3 extends over 15 amino acids. The PCR employed 60 Vbeta primers together with 13 Jbeta primers. Repertoires were generated with immunoSEQ multiplex PCR, while TCRdb's copy carries only in-frame clones and drops some. Among 60,000 to 85,000 clones listed, 65% to 80% were seen once. This sample was included in a study of cytomegalovirus exposure and HLA in healthy donors. Study results and limitations: When a later analysis compared HLA-associated TCR beta chains with equally common others, the HLA-associated chains turned out to be more clonally expanded and to have lower generation probabilities. A later analysis showed TCR association rates differing by HLA locus, peaking at DRB1 and lowest at HLA-C.

The clonotype was recovered from a male donor in good health and CMV-seropositive. The chain is built from TRBV6-5 and TRBJ2-1, with D perhaps matching TRBD1 (6 bases). The sample consisted of PBMCs. CDR3 coding DNA: TGTGCCAGCAGTTCCCCCACAGGGTCTTACAATGAGCAGTTCTTC. Translation: CASSSPTGSYNEQFF.